This TCR beta chain was identified during a study of T cells in tuberculosis. Study information: The T cells targeted glucose monomycolate, a mycobacterial lipid, via CD1B. This South African cohort compared adolescents with or without latent tuberculosis against adults with active tuberculosis.

Profiling relied on immunoSEQ multiplex PCR, and the TCRdb table lists in-frame clones only, not all of them. The sample has about 36,000 clones, over 90% seen once. CDR1 is MDHEN, CDR2 SYDVKM, per germline. The length of the CDR3 is 15 residues. With 8 bases clipped from V and 7 bases from J, the junction kept 13 bases outside the gene matches. The chain joins TRBV28 to TRBJ1-5, with 8 bases identical to TRBD1. The TCR comes from a donor between 10 and 29 years old with latent tuberculosis or without tuberculosis infection. The sample comprised PBMCs. CDR3 sequence: CASASGQGARQPQHF. Written as DNA, the CDR3 is TGTGCCAGCGCCTCTGGACAGGGAGCTAGGCAGCCCCAGCATTTT.